A selection of T cell receptor beta chains follows, all from one sample in a study of identical twins. TCRdb fed the 5' RACE reads into MiXCR, producing one record per CDR3 protein. The table lists some 500,000 distinct CDR3 sequences, approximately 22% of them singletons. These sequences were also reported in another study, on T cells expressing NK-cell markers.

Sample: CD4+ T cells sorted from blood. These TCRs come from a woman aged 18-29 years in good health. The CDR3 runs from the conserved cysteine through the conserved F or W. The order of the fields is J gene, V gene, CDR3 protein.

TRBJ1-1	TRBV20-1	CSAQRVTEAFF
TRBJ1-2	TRBV6-1	CASRTGTIGGYTF
TRBJ2-7	TRBV5-5	CASSLAVGYSTYEQYF
TRBJ2-1	TRBV18	CASRTGLHNEQFF
TRBJ2-7	TRBV28	CASSSPAGGSYEQYF
TRBJ1-6	TRBV5-1	CASSLDLRSYNSPLHF
TRBJ1-3	TRBV9	CASSVEAGNRNTIYF
TRBJ2-2	TRBV5-1	CASSPPIVAGVTGELFF
TRBJ2-3	TRBV4-2	CASSHERGRSTDTQYF
TRBJ2-7	TRBV10-3	CAISEGTTISYEQYF
TRBJ2-7	TRBV10-2	CASSVREFNEQYF
TRBJ1-2	TRBV6-5	CASSYSLPGNYGYTF
TRBJ2-1	TRBV20-1	CSAPTRGLAGGPSSYNEQFF
TRBJ1-2	TRBV20-1	CSARDLGVGGYTF
TRBJ2-1	TRBV20-1	CSARDCSGNHNEQFF
TRBJ2-3	TRBV12-3/TRBV12-4	CASSWGQGLTQYF
TRBJ2-3	TRBV29-1	CSVDEGSTDTQYF
TRBJ2-7	TRBV27	CASSLTGVSYEQYF
TRBJ2-5	TRBV5-1	CASSIDRGRETQYF
TRBJ2-5	TRBV6-5	CASSYPKGAEETQYF
TRBJ1-1	TRBV12-3/TRBV12-4	CASSFLGGNTEAFF
TRBJ2-1	TRBV5-1	CASSFQSRDNEQFF
TRBJ2-7	TRBV12-3/TRBV12-4	CASSILGGEQYF
TRBJ2-7	TRBV7-9	CASRRGSLETYEQYF
TRBJ2-1	TRBV7-9	CASSSTGWKFF
TRBJ1-6	TRBV7-9	CASSGGQHNSPLHF
TRBJ2-2	TRBV14	CASSQYQGPGELFF
TRBJ1-2	TRBV6-2/TRBV6-3	CASSDYGYTF
TRBJ2-2	TRBV7-9	CASSLDWTTGELFF
TRBJ2-2	TRBV20-1	CSARDTGRGAGELFF
TRBJ1-1	TRBV10-2	CASSESNPIDTEAFF
TRBJ1-4	TRBV5-1	CASSREREKLFF
TRBJ2-6	TRBV9	CASSVDPGPISGANVLTF
TRBJ1-2	TRBV12-3/TRBV12-4	CASSPQIQNYGYTF
TRBJ1-4	TRBV7-2	CASSPLSWATNEKLFF
TRBJ2-1	TRBV12-3/TRBV12-4	CASILLASYNEQFF
TRBJ2-1	TRBV6-2/TRBV6-3	CASSYRRGKEEQFF
TRBJ2-7	TRBV7-2	CATKVAGGPYEQYF
TRBJ2-7	TRBV2	CASRQTGVPSYEQYF
TRBJ1-5	TRBV10-3	CAVKGAEGNQPQHF
TRBJ1-1	TRBV24-1	CATKTGQANTEAFF
TRBJ2-5	TRBV5-5	CASSPWRGWETQYF
TRBJ2-2	TRBV20-1	CSARSGNGYTGELFF
TRBJ2-7	TRBV12-3/TRBV12-4	CASSIGLPGLPGDEQYF
TRBJ2-7	TRBV5-6	CASSWQDRGDYEQYF